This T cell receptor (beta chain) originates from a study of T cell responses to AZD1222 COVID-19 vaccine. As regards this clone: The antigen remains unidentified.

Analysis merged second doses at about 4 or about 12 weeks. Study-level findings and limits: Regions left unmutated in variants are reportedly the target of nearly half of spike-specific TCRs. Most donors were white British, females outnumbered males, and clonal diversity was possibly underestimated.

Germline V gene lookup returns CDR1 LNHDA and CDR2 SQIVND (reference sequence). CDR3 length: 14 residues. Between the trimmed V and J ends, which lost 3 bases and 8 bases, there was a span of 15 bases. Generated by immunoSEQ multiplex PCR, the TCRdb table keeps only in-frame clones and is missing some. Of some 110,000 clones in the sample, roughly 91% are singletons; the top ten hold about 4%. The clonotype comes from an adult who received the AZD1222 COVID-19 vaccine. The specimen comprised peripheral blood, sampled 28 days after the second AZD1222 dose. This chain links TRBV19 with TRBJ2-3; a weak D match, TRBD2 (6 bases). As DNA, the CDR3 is TGTGCCAGTAGTATCTCGCAACTAGCAAGTACGCAGTATTTT. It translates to CASSISQLASTQYF.